This T cell receptor beta chain was identified during a study of blood T cell repertoires in COVID-19. Study summary: The study drew acute and convalescent COVID-19 samples from the United States, Italy and Spain. Nucleic acid was either cDNA or gDNA, and it came from T cells, B-cell-depleted T cells, or PBMCs.

The CDR3 has 15 residues. Losses at the gene ends were 0 bases for V and 9 bases for J; bases not matched to a gene: 5. CDR1 is KGHSH and CDR2 is LQKENI in the germline V gene. Authors' processing steps: Estimates of nucleated cell counts were drawn from the amplification of reference gene primers. TCRdb's copy holds only in-frame clones and misses some; the assay was immunoSEQ multiplex PCR. V and J calls and clone size are given by that table; D and trimming were obtained from the DNA. The profile shows about 200,000 clones, 82% of them singletons. J is TRBJ2-1 and V is TRBV18, with TRBD2 matching 10 bases. Specimen: peripheral blood. This TCR was recovered from a human donor with acute or convalescent COVID-19. The donor label of this sample is uncertain. The CDR3 spells CASSPPAGGRAEQFF. DNA for the CDR3: TGTGCCAGCTCACCACCAGCGGGAGGGCGAGCTGAGCAGTTCTTC.